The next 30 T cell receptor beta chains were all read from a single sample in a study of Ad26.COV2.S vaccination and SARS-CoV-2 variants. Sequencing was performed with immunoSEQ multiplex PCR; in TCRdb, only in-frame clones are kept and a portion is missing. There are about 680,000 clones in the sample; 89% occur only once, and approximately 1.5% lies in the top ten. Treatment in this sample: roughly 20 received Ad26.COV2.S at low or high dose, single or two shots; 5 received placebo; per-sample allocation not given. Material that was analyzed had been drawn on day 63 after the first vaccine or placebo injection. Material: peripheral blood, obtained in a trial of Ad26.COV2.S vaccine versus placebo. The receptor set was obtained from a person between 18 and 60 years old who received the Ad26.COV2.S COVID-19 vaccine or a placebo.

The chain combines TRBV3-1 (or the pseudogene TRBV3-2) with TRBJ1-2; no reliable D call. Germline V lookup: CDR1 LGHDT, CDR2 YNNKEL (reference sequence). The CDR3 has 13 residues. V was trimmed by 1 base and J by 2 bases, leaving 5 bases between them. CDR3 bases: TGTGCCAGCAGCCAAGTCTGGAACTATGGCTACACCTTC. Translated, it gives CASSQVWNYGYTF.

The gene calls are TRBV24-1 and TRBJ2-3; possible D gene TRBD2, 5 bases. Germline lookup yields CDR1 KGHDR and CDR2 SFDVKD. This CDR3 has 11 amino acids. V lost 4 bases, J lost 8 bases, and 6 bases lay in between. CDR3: CATSDTSTQYF. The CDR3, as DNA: TGTGCCACCAGTGACACTAGTACGCAGTATTTT.

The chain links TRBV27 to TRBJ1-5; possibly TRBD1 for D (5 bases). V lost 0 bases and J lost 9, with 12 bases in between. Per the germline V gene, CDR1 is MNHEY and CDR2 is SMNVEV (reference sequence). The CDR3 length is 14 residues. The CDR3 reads CASSLSGVVGPQHF. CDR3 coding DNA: TGTGCCAGCAGTTTATCGGGGGTGGTGGGGCCCCAGCATTTT.

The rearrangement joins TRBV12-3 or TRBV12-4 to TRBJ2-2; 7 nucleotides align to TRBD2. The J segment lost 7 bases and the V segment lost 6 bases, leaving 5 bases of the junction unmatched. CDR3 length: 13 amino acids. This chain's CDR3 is CASSLRTSGELFF. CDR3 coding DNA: TGTGCCAGCAGCCTAAGGACTAGCGGGGAGCTGTTTTTT.

In DNA, the CDR3 is TGCGCCAGCAGCTCGGACAGTAACTATGGCTACACCTTC. Translation: CASSSDSNYGYTF. The chain links TRBV5-1 to TRBJ1-2, with D maybe TRBD1 (6 bases). The germline CDR1 and CDR2 sequences are SGHRS and YFSETQ. V lost 3 bases to trimming and J lost 1 base, with 7 bases between them. This CDR3 is built from 13 residues.

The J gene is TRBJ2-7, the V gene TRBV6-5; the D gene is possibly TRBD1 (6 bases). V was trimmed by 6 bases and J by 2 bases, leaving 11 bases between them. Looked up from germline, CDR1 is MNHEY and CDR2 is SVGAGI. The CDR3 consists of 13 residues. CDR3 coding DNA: TGTGCCAGCAGAAACAGGGCTACCTACGAGCAGTACTTC. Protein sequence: CASRNRATYEQYF.

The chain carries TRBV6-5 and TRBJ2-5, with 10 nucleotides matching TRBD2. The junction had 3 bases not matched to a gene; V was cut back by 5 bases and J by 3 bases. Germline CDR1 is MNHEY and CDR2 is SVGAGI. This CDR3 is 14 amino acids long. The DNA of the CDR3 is TGTGCCAGCAGTACCGGACTAGCGGAAGAGACCCAGTACTTC. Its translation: CASSTGLAEETQYF.

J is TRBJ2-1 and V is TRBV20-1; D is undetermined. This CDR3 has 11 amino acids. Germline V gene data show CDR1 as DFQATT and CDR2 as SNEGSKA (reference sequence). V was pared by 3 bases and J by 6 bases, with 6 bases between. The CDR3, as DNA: TGCAGTGCTAGTTTCTCCAATGAGCAGTTCTTC. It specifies CSASFSNEQFF.

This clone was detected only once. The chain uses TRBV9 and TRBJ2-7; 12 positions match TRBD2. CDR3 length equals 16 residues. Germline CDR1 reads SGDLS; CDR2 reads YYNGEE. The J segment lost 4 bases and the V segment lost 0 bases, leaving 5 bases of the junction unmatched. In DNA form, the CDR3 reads TGTGCCAGCAGCGTAGGCCTAGCGGGGGGGTTTTACGAGCAGTACTTC. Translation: CASSVGLAGGFYEQYF.

CDR3 nucleotide sequence: TGTGCCATCAGTGATTGGGCGGGACAGAGCTCCTACAATGAGCAGTTCTTC. Amino acid sequence: CAISDWAGQSSYNEQFF. The V and J genes are TRBV10-3 and TRBJ2-1, with D possibly TRBD1 on 7 matching bases. V lost 3 bases and J 0 bases, leaving 15 bases between the germline ends. The germline gives CDR1 ENHRY, CDR2 SYGVKD. CDR3 length: 17 amino acids.

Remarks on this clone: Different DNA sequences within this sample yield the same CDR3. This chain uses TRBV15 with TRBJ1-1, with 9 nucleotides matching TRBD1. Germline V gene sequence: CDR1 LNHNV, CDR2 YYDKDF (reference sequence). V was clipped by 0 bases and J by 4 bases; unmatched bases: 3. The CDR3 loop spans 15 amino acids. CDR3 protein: CATSRDPTGGTEAFF. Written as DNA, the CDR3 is TGTGCCACCAGCAGAGATCCGACAGGGGGCACTGAAGCTTTCTTT.

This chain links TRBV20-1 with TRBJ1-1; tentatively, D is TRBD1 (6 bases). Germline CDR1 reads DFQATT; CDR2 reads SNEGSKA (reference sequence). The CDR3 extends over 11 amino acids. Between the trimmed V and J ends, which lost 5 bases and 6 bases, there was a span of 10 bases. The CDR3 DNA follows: TGCAGTGCTCACTCAGGGGCTGAAGCTTTCTTT. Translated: CSAHSGAEAFF.

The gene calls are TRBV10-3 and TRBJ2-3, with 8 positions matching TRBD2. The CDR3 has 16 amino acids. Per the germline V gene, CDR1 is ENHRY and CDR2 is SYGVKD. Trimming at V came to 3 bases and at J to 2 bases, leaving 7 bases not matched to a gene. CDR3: CAISDGSGGVTDTQYF. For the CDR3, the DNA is TGTGCCATCAGTGACGGGTCGGGAGGGGTCACAGATACGCAGTATTTT.

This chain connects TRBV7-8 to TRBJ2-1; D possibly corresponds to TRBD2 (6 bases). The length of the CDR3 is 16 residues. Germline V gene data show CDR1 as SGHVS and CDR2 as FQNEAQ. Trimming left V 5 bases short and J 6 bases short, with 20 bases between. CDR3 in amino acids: CASSPRDSQSGNEQFF. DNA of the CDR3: TGTGCCAGCAGCCCCCGGGACTCTCAGTCCGGCAATGAGCAGTTCTTC.

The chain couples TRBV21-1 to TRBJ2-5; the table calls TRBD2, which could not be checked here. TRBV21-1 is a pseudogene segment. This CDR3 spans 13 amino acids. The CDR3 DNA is TGTGCCCTCAAGGGGCTAGCGGGGGAGACCCAGTACTTC. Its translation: CALKGLAGETQYF.

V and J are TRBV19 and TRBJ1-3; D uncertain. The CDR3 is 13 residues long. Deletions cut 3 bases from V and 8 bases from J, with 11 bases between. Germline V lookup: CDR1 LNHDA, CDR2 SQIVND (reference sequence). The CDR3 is CASSMRQDYTIYF. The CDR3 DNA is TGTGCCAGTAGTATGCGGCAGGACTACACCATATATTTT.

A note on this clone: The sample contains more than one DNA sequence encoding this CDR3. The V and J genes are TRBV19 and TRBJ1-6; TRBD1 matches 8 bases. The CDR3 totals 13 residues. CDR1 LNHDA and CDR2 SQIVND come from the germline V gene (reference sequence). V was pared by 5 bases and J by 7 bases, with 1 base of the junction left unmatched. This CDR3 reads CASSPGGNSPLHF. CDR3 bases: TGTGCCAGTAGTCCAGGGGGCAATTCACCCCTCCACTTT.

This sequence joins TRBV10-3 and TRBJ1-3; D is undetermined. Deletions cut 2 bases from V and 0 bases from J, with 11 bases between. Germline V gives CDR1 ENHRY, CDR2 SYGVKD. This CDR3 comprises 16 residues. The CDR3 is CAISEPQTISGNTIYF. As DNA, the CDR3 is TGTGCCATCAGTGAGCCCCAGACCATCTCTGGAAACACCATATATTTT.

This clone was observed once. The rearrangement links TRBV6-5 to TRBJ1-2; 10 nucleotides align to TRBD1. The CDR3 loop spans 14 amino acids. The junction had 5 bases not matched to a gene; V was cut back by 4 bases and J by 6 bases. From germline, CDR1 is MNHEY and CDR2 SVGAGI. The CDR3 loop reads CASSWGQGRDGYTF. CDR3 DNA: TGTGCCAGCAGTTGGGGACAGGGGCGAGATGGCTACACCTTC.

In DNA, the CDR3 is TGTGCCAGCAGCTTTGGTGGCAGCCTCAGGGGGGAGACCCAGTACTTC. Translating it yields CASSFGGSLRGETQYF. This chain connects TRBV11-2 to TRBJ2-5; 7 bases agree with TRBD1. The CDR3 is made up of 16 amino acids. Germline loops: CDR1 SGHAT, CDR2 FQNNGV. After removal of 3 bases from V and 5 bases from J, the junction contained 12 bases not matched to a gene.

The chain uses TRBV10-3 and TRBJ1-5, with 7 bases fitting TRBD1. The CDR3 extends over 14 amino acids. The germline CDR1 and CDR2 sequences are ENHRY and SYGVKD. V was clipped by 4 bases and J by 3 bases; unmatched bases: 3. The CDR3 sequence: CAISATGLNQPQHF. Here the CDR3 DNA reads TGTGCCATCAGTGCGACAGGGCTCAATCAGCCCCAGCATTTT.

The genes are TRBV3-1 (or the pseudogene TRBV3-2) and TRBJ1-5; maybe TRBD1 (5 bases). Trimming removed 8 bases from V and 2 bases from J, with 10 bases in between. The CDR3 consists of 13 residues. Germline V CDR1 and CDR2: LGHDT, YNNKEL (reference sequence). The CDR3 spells CASAGGGNQPQHF. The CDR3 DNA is TGTGCCAGCGCTGGGGGGGGCAATCAGCCCCAGCATTTT.

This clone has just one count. Here the CDR3 DNA reads TGTGCCAGCAGTGCCGGGACAGGGGGCGCGGTGAACACTGAAGCTTTCTTT. Protein: CASSAGTGGAVNTEAFF. The genes are TRBV6-1 and TRBJ1-1, with 12 bases lining up with TRBD1. Germline V gives CDR1 MNHNS, CDR2 SASEGT. The CDR3 sequence is 17 residues long. With 4 bases clipped from V and 0 bases from J, the junction kept 6 bases outside the gene matches.

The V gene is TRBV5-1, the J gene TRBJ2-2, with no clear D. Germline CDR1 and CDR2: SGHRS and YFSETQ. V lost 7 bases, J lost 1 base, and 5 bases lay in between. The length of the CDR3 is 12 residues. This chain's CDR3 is CASQGNTGELFF. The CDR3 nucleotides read TGCGCCAGCCAAGGGAACACCGGGGAGCTGTTTTTT. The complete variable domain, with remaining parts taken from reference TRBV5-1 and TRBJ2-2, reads KAGVTQTPRYLIKTRGQQVTLSCSPISGHRSVSWYQQTPGQGLQFLFEYFSETQRNKGNFPGRFSGRQFSNSRSEMNVSTLELGDSALYLCASQGNTGELFFGEGSRLTVL.

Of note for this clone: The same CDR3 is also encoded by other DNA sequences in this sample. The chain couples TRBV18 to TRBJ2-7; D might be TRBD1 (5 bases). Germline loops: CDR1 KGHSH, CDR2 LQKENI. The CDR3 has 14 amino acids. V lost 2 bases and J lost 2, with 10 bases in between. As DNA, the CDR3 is TGTGCCAGCTCACCAGGGGCAGGGCCCTACGAGCAGTACTTC. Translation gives CASSPGAGPYEQYF.

The CDR3 DNA sequence: TGTGCCAGCAGCGCCAGGGTAAATGTTGGTCAGCCCCAGCATTTT. This sequence encodes CASSARVNVGQPQHF. The chain carries TRBV7-2 and TRBJ1-5; possibly TRBD1 for D (5 bases). There are 15 residues in the CDR3. CDR1 and CDR2 from the germline V gene are SGHTA and FQGNSA. V lost 5 bases, J lost 6 bases, and 17 bases lay in between.

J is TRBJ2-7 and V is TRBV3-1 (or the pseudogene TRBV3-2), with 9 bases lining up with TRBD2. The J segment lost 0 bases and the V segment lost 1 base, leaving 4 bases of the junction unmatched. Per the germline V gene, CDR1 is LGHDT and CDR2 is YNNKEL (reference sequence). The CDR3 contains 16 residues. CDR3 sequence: CASSQVTSGRSYEQYF. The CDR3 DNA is TGTGCCAGCAGCCAAGTTACTAGCGGGCGCTCCTACGAGCAGTACTTC.

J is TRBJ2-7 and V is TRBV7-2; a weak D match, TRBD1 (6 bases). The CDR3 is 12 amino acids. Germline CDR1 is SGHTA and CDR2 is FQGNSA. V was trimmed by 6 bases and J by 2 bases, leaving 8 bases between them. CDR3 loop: CASSYRAYEQYF. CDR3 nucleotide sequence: TGTGCCAGCAGTTACAGGGCCTACGAGCAGTACTTC.

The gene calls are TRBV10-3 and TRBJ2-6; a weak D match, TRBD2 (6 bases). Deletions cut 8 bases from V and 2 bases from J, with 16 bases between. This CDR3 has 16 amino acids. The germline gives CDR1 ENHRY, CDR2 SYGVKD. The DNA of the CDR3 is TGTGCCATCGGGTCGGGGGTTTGGGCTGGGGCCAACGTCCTGACTTTC. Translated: CAIGSGVWAGANVLTF.

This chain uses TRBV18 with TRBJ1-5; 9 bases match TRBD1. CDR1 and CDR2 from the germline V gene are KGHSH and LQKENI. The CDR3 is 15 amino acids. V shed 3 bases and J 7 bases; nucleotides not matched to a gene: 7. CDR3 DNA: TGTGCCAGCTCACCCTGGGACAGGGTGGGGCAGCCCCAGCATTTT. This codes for CASSPWDRVGQPQHF.